The rows below give T cell receptor beta chains drawn from one sample of a study of technical replicates of blood from several donors. Generated by immunoSEQ multiplex PCR, the TCRdb table keeps only in-frame clones and is missing some. Among under 80,000 clones listed, around 97% were seen once. Source material: T cells isolated from PBMCs. These receptor sequences come from a human donor in good health. CDR3s include the opening cysteine and the closing phenylalanine or tryptophan. The D gene is left open where the match is weak. Size is omitted from some rows. Given values are once, few, many or a class for expanded clones.

TRBV5-1	TRBJ2-7	NA	NA	TGCGCCAGCGGGAAGGGGTCCTACGAGCAGTACTTC	CASGKGSYEQYF
TRBV28	TRBJ1-1	NA	NA	TGTGCCAGCAGTTTAAACACCGCTGAAGCTTTCTTT	CASSLNTAEAFF
TRBV11-3	TRBJ1-1	NA	NA	TGTGCCAGCAGCTTGGGGGGTGGACACATGAACACTGAAGCTTTCTTT	CASSLGGGHMNTEAFF
TRBV2	TRBJ1-4	once	TRBD1	TGTGCCAGCAGCGCAAGGGACAGATTTTCCCAGGCTGGTGAAAAACTGTTTTTT	CASSARDRFSQAGEKLFF
TRBV10-3	TRBJ1-3	NA	NA	TGTGCCATCAGTGAATCTTTAGGGGGTTCTGGAAACACCATATATTTT	CAISESLGGSGNTIYF
TRBV14	TRBJ2-7	NA	TRBD2	TGTGCCAGCAGCCAAGTTAGCGGGAGCTCCGAGCAGTACTTC	CASSQVSGSSEQYF
TRBV15	TRBJ1-6	NA	NA	TGTGCCACCAGCAGAGGACAGGATAATTCACCCCTCCACTTT	CATSRGQDNSPLHF
TRBV6-5	TRBJ2-7	NA	TRBD1	TGTGCCAGCAGGCCGGGACAGGCTACCCACGAGCAGTACTTC	CASRPGQATHEQYF
TRBV19	TRBJ2-7	NA	TRBD2	TGTGCCAGTAGTATGGGACTAGCTAGGTCAATTTCCTACGAGCAGTACTTC	CASSMGLARSISYEQYF
TRBV30	TRBJ2-7	NA	TRBD2	TGTGCCTGGAGTGGGGAGGGCTGGTCCTACGAGCAGTACTTC	CAWSGEGWSYEQYF
TRBV6-1	TRBJ2-2	NA	TRBD1	TGTGCCAGCAGTGGGGGGCAGGGGGCTTACGCCGGGGAGCTGTTTTTT	CASSGGQGAYAGELFF
TRBV2	TRBJ2-1	NA	TRBD1	TGTGCCAGCCGAGACAGGGGTTCCTACAATGAGCAGTTCTTC	CASRDRGSYNEQFF
TRBV19	TRBJ1-3	few	NA	TGTGCCAGTAGTACCTCGACAGACTCTGGAAACACCATATATTTT	CASSTSTDSGNTIYF
TRBV28	TRBJ1-2	NA	TRBD1	TGTGCCAGCAGTAAGGACAGGGGGCCCTATGGCTACACCTTC	CASSKDRGPYGYTF
TRBV28	TRBJ2-6	NA	TRBD1	TGTGCCAGCAGTTCATACGACAGGGGGCAGAGCTCTGGGGCCAACGTCCTGACTTTC	CASSSYDRGQSSGANVLTF
TRBV13	TRBJ2-7	NA	TRBD1	TGTGCCAGCAGCTTAGGGACAGGGGGTGGCGAGCAGTACTTC	CASSLGTGGGEQYF
TRBV7-9	TRBJ1-6	NA	TRBD1	TGTGCCAGCAGCTCCGGACAGGGTGATAATTCACCCCTCCACTTT	CASSSGQGDNSPLHF
TRBV13	TRBJ1-2	NA	NA	TGTGCCAGCACCCACTCAGGGAGGGTGGATGGCTACACCTTC	CASTHSGRVDGYTF
TRBV18	TRBJ1-2	NA	TRBD1	TGTGCCAGCTCACCTCGACAGGGGAGGGATGGCTACACCTTC	CASSPRQGRDGYTF
TRBV11-2	TRBJ2-7	NA	NA	TGTGCCAGCAGCCCTACTCCTACCACCCCCGGAGGGTACTTC	CASSPTPTTPGGYF
TRBV6-4	TRBJ2-7	NA	TRBD2	TGTGCCATCAACAACGGGACTACCAATTACGAGCAGTACTTC	CAINNGTTNYEQYF
TRBV28	TRBJ2-1	NA	TRBD2	TGTGCCAGCAGTTTAACTAGCGGCAACAATGAGCAGTTCTTC	CASSLTSGNNEQFF
TRBV29-1	TRBJ2-3	once	TRBD1	TGCAGCGACGCAGGGACAGGGGGAATGGGCACAGATACGCAGTATTTT	CSDAGTGGMGTDTQYF
TRBV7-9	TRBJ2-7	NA	TRBD1	TGTGCCAGCAGCCACGGGAAGCGGGACAGGGTCCACGAGCAGTACTTC	CASSHGKRDRVHEQYF
TRBV5-1	TRBJ1-2	few	TRBD1	TGCGCCAGCAGCCCGGGGGACAGTCAGAACTATGGCTACACCTTC	CASSPGDSQNYGYTF
TRBV19	TRBJ1-1	once	TRBD1	TGTGCCAGTAGTACCGGGACAGGGAACACTGAAGCTTTCTTT	CASSTGTGNTEAFF
TRBV30	TRBJ1-2	NA	NA	TGTGCCTGGGGTTCTAGGGGCCACTATGGCTACACCTTC	CAWGSRGHYGYTF